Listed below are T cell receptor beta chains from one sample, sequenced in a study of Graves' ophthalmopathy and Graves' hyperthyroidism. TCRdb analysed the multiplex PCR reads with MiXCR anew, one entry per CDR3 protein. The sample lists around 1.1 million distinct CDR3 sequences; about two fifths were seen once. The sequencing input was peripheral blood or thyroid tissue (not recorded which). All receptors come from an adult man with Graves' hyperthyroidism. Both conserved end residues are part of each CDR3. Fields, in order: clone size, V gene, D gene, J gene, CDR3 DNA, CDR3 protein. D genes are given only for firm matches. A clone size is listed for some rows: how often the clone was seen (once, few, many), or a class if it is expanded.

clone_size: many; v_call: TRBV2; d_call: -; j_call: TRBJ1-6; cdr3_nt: TGTGCCAGCAGCGTCAGGTTGCAGGATTCACCCCTCCACTTT; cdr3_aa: CASSVRLQDSPLHF
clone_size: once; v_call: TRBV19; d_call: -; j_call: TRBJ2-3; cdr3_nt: TGTGCCAGTAGTCCGGGACTAGCAGGGGGCGAGGGAGATACGCAGTATTTT; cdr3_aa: CASSPGLAGGEGDTQYF
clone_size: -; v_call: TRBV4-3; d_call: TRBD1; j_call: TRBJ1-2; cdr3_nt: TGCGCCAGCAGCCAAACCCTGACAGGGTTGAACCCTAACTATGGCTACACCTTC; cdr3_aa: CASSQTLTGLNPNYGYTF
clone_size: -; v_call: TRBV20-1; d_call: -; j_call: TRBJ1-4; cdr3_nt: TGCAGTGCTGGAAGGACTGAAAAACTGTTTTTT; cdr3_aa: CSAGRTEKLFF
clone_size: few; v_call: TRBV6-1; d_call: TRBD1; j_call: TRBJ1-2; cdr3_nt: TGTGCCAGCAGTGAAATGATGGGACAGGGGACTGATGGCTACACCTTC; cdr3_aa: CASSEMMGQGTDGYTF
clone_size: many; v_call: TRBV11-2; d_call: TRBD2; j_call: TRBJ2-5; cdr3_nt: TGTGCCAGCAGCCCGAGACTGGGACTAGCGGTGGGAGAGACCCAGTACTTC; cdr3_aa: CASSPRLGLAVGETQYF
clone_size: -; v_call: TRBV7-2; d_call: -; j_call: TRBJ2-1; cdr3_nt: TGTGCCAGCAGCCTCACAACACGGCCAGCGGCCTACAATGAGCAGTTCTTC; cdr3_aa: CASSLTTRPAAYNEQFF
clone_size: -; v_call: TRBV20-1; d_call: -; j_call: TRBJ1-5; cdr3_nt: TGCAGTGCTAGTGTGGGGGCGAGCAATCAGCCCCAGCATTTT; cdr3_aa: CSASVGASNQPQHF
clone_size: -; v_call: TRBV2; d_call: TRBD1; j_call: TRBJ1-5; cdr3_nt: TGTGCCAGCAGCACAGGGGGCTCTCAGCCCCAGCATTTT; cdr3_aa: CASSTGGSQPQHF
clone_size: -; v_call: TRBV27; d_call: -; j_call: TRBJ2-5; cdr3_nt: TGTGCCAGCCGGGGTGGTTTAATCGAGACCCAGTACTTC; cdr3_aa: CASRGGLIETQYF
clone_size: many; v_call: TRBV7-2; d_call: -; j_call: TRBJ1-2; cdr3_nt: TGTGCCAGCAGCTTAGCACCAGAAACATATGGCTACACCTTC; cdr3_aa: CASSLAPETYGYTF
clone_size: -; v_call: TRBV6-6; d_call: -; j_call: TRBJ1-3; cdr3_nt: TGTGCCAGCAGTTACCCTACCGCCCGGCCGGGGCCTGGAAACACCATATATTTT; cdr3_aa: CASSYPTARPGPGNTIYF
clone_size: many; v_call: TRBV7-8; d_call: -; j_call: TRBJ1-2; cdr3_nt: TGTGCCAGCAGCTTCAGGGACTATGGCTACACCTTC; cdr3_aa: CASSFRDYGYTF
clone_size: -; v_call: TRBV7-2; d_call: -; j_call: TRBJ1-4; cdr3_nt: TGTGCCAGCAGCGAGCTAGGGAGCGCAACTAATGAAAAACTGTTTTTT; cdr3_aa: CASSELGSATNEKLFF
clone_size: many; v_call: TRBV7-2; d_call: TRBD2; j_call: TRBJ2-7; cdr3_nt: TGTGCCAGCATCGTAGCGGGGGAGAACGAGCAGTACTTC; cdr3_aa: CASIVAGENEQYF
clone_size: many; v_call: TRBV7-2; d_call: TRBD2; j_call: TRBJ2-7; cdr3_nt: TGTGCCAGCAGCTTGCGGACTAGCCCCTACGAGCAGTACTTC; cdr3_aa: CASSLRTSPYEQYF
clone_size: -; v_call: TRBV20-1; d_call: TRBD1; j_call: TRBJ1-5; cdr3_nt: TGCAGTGCTAGAGCCGGGACAGGAGCCCAGCATTTT; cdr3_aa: CSARAGTGAQHF
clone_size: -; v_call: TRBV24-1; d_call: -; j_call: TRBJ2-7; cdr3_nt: TGTGCCACCCAAGCGGCCCCCTACGAGCAGTACTTC; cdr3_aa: CATQAAPYEQYF
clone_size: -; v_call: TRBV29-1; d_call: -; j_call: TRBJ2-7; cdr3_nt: TGCAGTGATTACGGGAGAGCCTACGAGCAGTACTTC; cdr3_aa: CSDYGRAYEQYF
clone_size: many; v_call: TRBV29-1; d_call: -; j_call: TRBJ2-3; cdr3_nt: TGCAGCGTTCAATACACAGATACGCAGTATTTT; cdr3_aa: CSVQYTDTQYF
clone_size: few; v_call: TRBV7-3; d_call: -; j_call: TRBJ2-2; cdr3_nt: TGTGCCTGCATGCGATGGGTGAACACCGGGGAGCTGTTTTTT; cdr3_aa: CACMRWVNTGELFF
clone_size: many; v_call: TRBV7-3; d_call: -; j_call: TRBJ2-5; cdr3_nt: TGTGCCAGCAGCTTAAGAGCCACGGAGACCCAGTACTTC; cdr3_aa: CASSLRATETQYF
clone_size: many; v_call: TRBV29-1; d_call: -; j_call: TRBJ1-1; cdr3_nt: TGCAGCGCCATGACATATGAAGCTTTCTTT; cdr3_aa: CSAMTYEAFF
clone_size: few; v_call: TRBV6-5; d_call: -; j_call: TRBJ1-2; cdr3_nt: TGTGCCAGCAGTTACTCATCGTTTTCGTACTATGGCTACACCTTC; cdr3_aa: CASSYSSFSYYGYTF
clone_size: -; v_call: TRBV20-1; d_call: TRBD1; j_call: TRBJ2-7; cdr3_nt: TGCAGTGCTAGAGGTGCGGGACAGGGGGCCGAGCAGTACTTC; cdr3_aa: CSARGAGQGAEQYF
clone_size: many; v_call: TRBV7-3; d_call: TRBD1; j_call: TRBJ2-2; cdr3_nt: TGTGCCAGCAGCGAGACAGGGCCCTCGAACACCGGGGAGCTGTTTTTT; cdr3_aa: CASSETGPSNTGELFF
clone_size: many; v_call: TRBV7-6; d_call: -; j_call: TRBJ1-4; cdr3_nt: TGTGCCAGCAGCCGCCCGGGCAGGGGAGGTGAAAAACTGTTTTTT; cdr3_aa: CASSRPGRGGEKLFF
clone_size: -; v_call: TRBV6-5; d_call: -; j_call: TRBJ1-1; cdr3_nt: TGTGCCAGCAGTTACGGTGGGGGCGCGAACACTGAAGCTTTCTTT; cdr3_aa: CASSYGGGANTEAFF
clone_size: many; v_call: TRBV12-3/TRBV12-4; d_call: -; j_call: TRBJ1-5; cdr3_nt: TGTGCCAGCAGACCAGACGGGTACAATCAGCCCCAGCATTTT; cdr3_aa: CASRPDGYNQPQHF
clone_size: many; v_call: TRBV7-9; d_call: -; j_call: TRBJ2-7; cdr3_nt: TGTGCCAGCAGCTTAGTGGACGGCGACGAGCAGTACTTC; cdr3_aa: CASSLVDGDEQYF
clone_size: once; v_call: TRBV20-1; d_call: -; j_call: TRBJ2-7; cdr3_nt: TGCAGTGCTACCCCGAGGGAATACGAGCAGTACTTC; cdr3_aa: CSATPREYEQYF
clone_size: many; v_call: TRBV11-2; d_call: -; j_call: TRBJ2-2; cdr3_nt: TGTGCCAGCAGCACCAGAACCGGGGAGCTGTTTTTT; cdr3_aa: CASSTRTGELFF